Following are 32 T cell receptor beta chains from one sample sequenced in a study of blood T cell repertoires in COVID-19. This table comes from immunoSEQ multiplex PCR, and its TCRdb copy is limited to in-frame clones, with some not included. This sample has 48,000 or so clones; more than 70% occur once, and the top ten carry over 4.5%. Sequenced: peripheral blood. The receptors were sampled from a woman aged 55-69 years with acute or convalescent COVID-19.

The chain's CDR3 is CASTGTTDSYEQYF. The DNA for the CDR3 is TGTGCCAGTACAGGGACTACAGACTCCTACGAGCAGTACTTC. J is TRBJ2-7 and V is TRBV19; 7 bases agree with TRBD2. CDR3 length: 14 amino acids. Germline CDR1 and CDR2: LNHDA and SQIVND (reference sequence). Germline trimming cut 7 bases from V and 0 bases from J; bases unmatched to any gene: 6.

This clone was observed a few times. The chain has TRBV5-1 and TRBJ2-1; 12 bases map to TRBD2. Germline V gives CDR1 SGHRS, CDR2 YFSETQ. The J segment lost 8 bases and the V segment lost 3 bases, leaving 6 bases of the junction unmatched. The CDR3 length is 15 residues. Here the CDR3 DNA reads TGCGCCAGCAGCTCGACTAGCGGGAGATTGTATGAGCAGTTCTTC. It encodes CASSSTSGRLYEQFF.

The rearrangement links TRBV3-1 (or the pseudogene TRBV3-2) to TRBJ2-7; 7 bases line up with TRBD2. The germline gives CDR1 LGHDT, CDR2 YNNKEL (reference sequence). This CDR3 is built from 14 residues. Losses at the gene ends were 0 bases for V and 4 bases for J; bases not matched to a gene: 3. CDR3 bases: TGTGCCAGCAGCCAAGATGGGAGGGCGTACGAGCAGTACTTC. Translated: CASSQDGRAYEQYF.

This clone was recorded once. The gene calls are TRBV18 and TRBJ1-1, with a weak D call TRBD1 (6 bases). CDR1 and CDR2 (germline): KGHSH, LQKENI. This CDR3 region has 14 residues. Trimming took off 2 bases at V and 10 bases at J, with 17 bases between the two ends. The CDR3 loop reads CASSPGGADFRAFF. The CDR3 DNA reads as TGTGCCAGCTCACCAGGGGGCGCGGATTTTAGAGCTTTCTTT.

The V gene is TRBV27, the J gene TRBJ2-1; D gene uncertain. V lost 6 bases and J 4 bases, leaving 16 bases between the germline ends. The CDR3 has 15 amino acids. CDR1 MNHEY and CDR2 SMNVEV come from the germline V gene (reference sequence). CDR3 coding DNA: TGTGCCAGCAGCCACAGATTGGGCCTTTACAATGAGCAGTTCTTC. Protein product: CASSHRLGLYNEQFF.

J is TRBJ2-2 and V is TRBV18, with D perhaps matching TRBD2 (6 bases). Trimming took off 2 bases at V and 0 bases at J, with 10 bases between the two ends. The CDR3 has 16 amino acids. The V gene's germline CDR1 is KGHSH and CDR2 LQKENI. The CDR3 reads CASSPSSGSNTGELFF. The CDR3 DNA is TGTGCCAGCTCACCATCGAGCGGGTCGAACACCGGGGAGCTGTTTTTT.

The chain combines TRBV29-1 with TRBJ2-1; 7 nucleotides line up with TRBD2. The CDR3 is 14 amino acids. V shed 4 bases and J 6 bases; nucleotides not matched to a gene: 9. Germline assignment: CDR1 SQVTM and CDR2 ANQGSEA. CDR3 nucleotides: TGCAGCGTTGTGGTCATGGCGGGGGTCAATGAGCAGTTCTTC. Residues: CSVVVMAGVNEQFF.

The CDR3 coding sequence is TGTGCCAGCAGCTTTAGCGGGAGTCCCTACAATGAGCAGTTCTTC. Its protein is CASSFSGSPYNEQFF. This rearrangement joins TRBV25-1 to TRBJ2-1, with TRBD2 matching 9 bases. Germline CDR1 reads MGHDK; CDR2 reads SYGVNS. The CDR3 runs 15 residues. The ends lost 6 bases at V and 2 bases at J; junction bases unmatched: 5.

This clone was seen only once. The V and J genes are TRBV19 and TRBJ2-1; maybe TRBD2 (5 bases). The germline CDR1 and CDR2 sequences are LNHDA and SQIVND (reference sequence). The V end was cut by 3 bases, the J end by 10 bases, with 19 bases between. The CDR3 contains 15 residues. The CDR3 protein is CASSMMGEPLREQFF. CDR3 nucleotide sequence: TGTGCCAGTAGTATGATGGGAGAGCCACTCCGGGAGCAGTTCTTC.

This chain uses TRBV7-8 with TRBJ1-6; 9 nucleotides agree with TRBD1. V lost 5 bases and J lost 0; bases outside the gene matches: 8. The CDR3 is 18 residues long. Germline V CDR1 and CDR2: SGHVS, FQNEAQ. The CDR3 nucleotides are TGTGCCAGCAGCCTTGAGGGGACAGGGAGCTCCTATAATTCACCCCTCCACTTT. Protein product: CASSLEGTGSSYNSPLHF.

The rearrangement links TRBV6-5 to TRBJ1-6; D possibly corresponds to TRBD1 (6 bases). Germline values: CDR1 MNHEY, CDR2 SVGAGI. CDR3 length equals 14 residues. V lost 6 bases to trimming and J lost 7 bases, with 13 bases between them. As DNA, the CDR3 is TGTGCCAGCAGACTTATAACAGGGAATTCACCCCTCCACTTT. Amino acid sequence: CASRLITGNSPLHF.

The chain combines TRBV5-4 with TRBJ1-2; D is unclear. Germline V gene data show CDR1 as SGHNT and CDR2 as YYREEE (reference sequence). V was pared by 4 bases and J by 2 bases, with 12 bases between. This CDR3 comprises 14 residues. CDR3 protein: CASSPLRGNYGYTF. Written as DNA, the CDR3 is TGTGCCAGCAGCCCCCTCCGGGGAAACTATGGCTACACCTTC.

This chain joins TRBV5-1 and TRBJ2-2; D remains ambiguous. The germline V gene has CDR1 SGHRS and CDR2 YFSETQ. The length of the CDR3 is 15 residues. V was clipped by 0 bases and J by 1 base, with 7 bases between them. CDR3 in DNA: TGCGCCAGCAGCTTGGTTCAGGAGAACACCGGGGAGCTGTTTTTT. This translates into CASSLVQENTGELFF.

The rearrangement joins TRBV18 to TRBJ2-7, with 7 bases fitting TRBD1. The CDR3 spans 15 residues. With V trimmed by 5 bases and J by 2 bases, 9 bases remained unmatched. CDR1 is KGHSH and CDR2 is LQKENI in the germline V gene. The CDR3 sequence: CASSGDRDSPYEQYF. CDR3 nucleotide sequence: TGTGCCAGCTCAGGAGACCGGGACAGTCCCTACGAGCAGTACTTC. Full variable domain (remainder filled in from reference TRBV18 and TRBJ2-7): NAGVMQNPRHLVRRRGQEARLRCSPMKGHSHVYWYRQLPEEGLKFMVYLQKENIIDESGMPKERFSAEFPKEGPSILRIQQVVRGDSAAYFCASSGDRDSPYEQYFGPGTRLTVT.

The rearrangement uses TRBV5-1 and TRBJ2-7; TRBD2 matches 13 bases. V lost 3 bases and J lost 3; bases outside the gene matches: 9. The V gene's germline CDR1 is SGHRS and CDR2 YFSETQ. This CDR3 is built from 17 residues. The CDR3 DNA reads as TGCGCCAGCAGCTCGCCGTCTGGACTAGCGGGAGACTACGAGCAGTACTTC. It is translated as CASSSPSGLAGDYEQYF.

This clone was recorded once. The chain has TRBV10-3 and TRBJ2-3; D perhaps matches TRBD1 (5 bases). Germline loops: CDR1 ENHRY, CDR2 SYGVKD. V lost 2 bases to trimming and J lost 4 bases, with 13 bases between them. The CDR3 is made up of 15 amino acids. CDR3 bases: TGTGCCATCAGTGAGCCGCAGGGTGGCGCAGATACGCAGTATTTT. It codes for CAISEPQGGADTQYF.

The chain uses TRBV27 and TRBJ2-1; D remains unclear. V was pared by 5 bases and J by 4 bases, with 9 bases between. Germline V gene sequence: CDR1 MNHEY, CDR2 SMNVEV (reference sequence). The CDR3 extends over 13 amino acids. In DNA, the CDR3 is TGTGCCAGCAGTCCCTCACAGTACAATGAGCAGTTCTTC. It yields the protein CASSPSQYNEQFF.

This clone was counted only a few times. The rearrangement links TRBV2 to TRBJ2-3; 8 bases are a match to TRBD2. The V segment lost 7 bases and the J segment 7 bases; nucleotides outside the gene matches: 16. This CDR3 has 16 amino acids. Germline loops: CDR1 SNHLY, CDR2 FYNNEI. CDR3 loop: CASISGSSLGENTQYF. DNA for the CDR3: TGTGCCAGCATCAGCGGGAGTAGTTTAGGAGAAAATACGCAGTATTTT.

This clone was seen once. V is TRBV9 and J is TRBJ1-1; D is perhaps TRBD1 (6 bases). Trimming took off 3 bases at V and 4 bases at J, with 10 bases between the two ends. This CDR3 has 13 amino acids. Germline loops: CDR1 SGDLS, CDR2 YYNGEE. The CDR3 is CASSEQGSTEAFF. The CDR3, as DNA: TGTGCCAGCAGCGAACAGGGTTCCACTGAAGCTTTCTTT.

The chain carries TRBV5-4 and TRBJ2-7; 12 nucleotides agree with TRBD2. Germline trimming cut 0 bases from V and 4 bases from J; bases unmatched to any gene: 5. Germline lookup yields CDR1 SGHNT and CDR2 YYREEE (reference sequence). CDR3 length: 16 residues. The CDR3 reads CASSLAPSGGAYEQYF. The CDR3 region has the DNA TGTGCCAGCAGCTTGGCTCCTAGCGGGGGGGCTTACGAGCAGTACTTC.

This rearrangement joins TRBV9 to TRBJ1-1, with D unclear. The CDR3 covers 13 residues. V was clipped by 2 bases and J by 1 base, with 6 bases between them. Germline CDR1 is SGDLS and CDR2 is YYNGEE. For the CDR3, the DNA is TGTGCCAGCAGCGTCGCAGGGAACACTGAAGCTTTCTTT. Translated, it gives CASSVAGNTEAFF. Full variable domain (remainder filled in from reference TRBV9 and TRBJ1-1): DSGVTQTPKHLITATGQRVTLRCSPRSGDLSVYWYQQSLDQGLQFLIQYYNGEERAKGNILERFSAQQFPDLHSELNLSSLELGDSALYFCASSVAGNTEAFFGQGTRLTVV.

V is TRBV4-3 and J is TRBJ2-3; 7 bases fit TRBD2. V gave up 2 bases and J gave up 5 bases; unmatched junction bases: 10. Per the germline V gene, CDR1 is LGHNA and CDR2 is YSLEER. This CDR3 is 16 amino acids long. The CDR3 loop is CASSQQLTSYQDTQYF. CDR3 bases: TGCGCCAGCAGCCAACAACTGACTAGCTATCAAGATACGCAGTATTTT.

The V gene is TRBV27, the J gene TRBJ2-1; the match to TRBD2 covers 14 bases. The trim removed 5 bases at V and 7 bases at J, leaving 13 bases unmatched. CDR3 length: 18 amino acids. The germline V gene encodes CDR1 MNHEY and CDR2 SMNVEV (reference sequence). CDR3 sequence reads: CASSKGTSGGYIFNEQFF. As DNA, the CDR3 is TGTGCCAGCAGTAAGGGGACTAGCGGGGGCTACATCTTTAATGAGCAGTTCTTC.

The CDR3 is CASSLTSGPYNEQFF. The CDR3, as DNA: TGTGCCAGCAGCTTGACTAGCGGGCCTTACAATGAGCAGTTCTTC. J is TRBJ2-1 and V is TRBV7-2; TRBD2 aligns across 10 bases. Unmatched junction bases numbered 3, after V lost 3 bases and J lost 4 bases. The CDR3 has 15 amino acids. The germline V gene has CDR1 SGHTA and CDR2 FQGNSA.

V and J are TRBV6-1 and TRBJ1-5; D unclear. The germline V gene has CDR1 MNHNS and CDR2 SASEGT. V was cut by 1 base and J by 6 bases, with 13 bases left in between. This CDR3 has 15 amino acids. The CDR3 DNA is TGTGCCAGCAGTGAAGACCTCCGGGTCGGTCAGCCCCAGCATTTT. This sequence encodes CASSEDLRVGQPQHF.

This clone showed up just once. The chain is built from TRBV7-3 and TRBJ1-1, with D possibly being TRBD1 (6 bases). CDR1 and CDR2 (germline): SGHTA, FQGTGA. With 5 bases removed from V and 8 bases from J, the gap between germline ends came to 21 bases. The CDR3 sequence is 15 residues long. CDR3 bases: TGTGCCAGCAGCGCCTCGACAGGCCTACCAACAGAAGCTTTCTTT. Translated, it gives CASSASTGLPTEAFF.

Judged by abundance, this clone is medium-sized (0.01 to 0.1%). The chain has TRBV19 and TRBJ1-2; 7 bases agree with TRBD1. CDR3 length: 13 residues. With 4 bases clipped from V and 8 bases from J, the junction kept 7 bases outside the gene matches. Germline-derived CDR1 and CDR2 are LNHDA and SQIVND (reference sequence). The CDR3 region is CASSTRDREGYTF. The CDR3 DNA follows: TGTGCCAGTAGTACCCGGGACAGAGAAGGCTACACCTTC.

V is TRBV9 and J is TRBJ1-1, with a possible D match to TRBD1 (6 bases). Trimming stripped 2 bases from V and 4 bases from J, with 18 bases between. The germline CDR1 and CDR2 sequences are SGDLS and YYNGEE. The CDR3 is 16 residues long. CDR3 coding DNA: TGTGCCAGCAGCGTCATACAGGGCCAGAGGGGCACTGAAGCTTTCTTT. Amino acids: CASSVIQGQRGTEAFF. Filled out from reference TRBV9 and TRBJ1-1, the complete variable domain reads DSGVTQTPKHLITATGQRVTLRCSPRSGDLSVYWYQQSLDQGLQFLIQYYNGEERAKGNILERFSAQQFPDLHSELNLSSLELGDSALYFCASSVIQGQRGTEAFFGQGTRLTVV.

CDR3 DNA: TGTGCCTCCTGGGACAGTAATCAGCCCCAGCATTTT. Translated: CASWDSNQPQHF. This chain links TRBV27 with TRBJ1-5; 7 bases are shared with TRBD1. Germline values: CDR1 MNHEY, CDR2 SMNVEV (reference sequence). The junction had 5 bases not matched to a gene; V was cut back by 11 bases and J by 4 bases. The CDR3 extends over 12 amino acids.

A few counts support this clone. The rearrangement links TRBV2 to TRBJ2-2, with TRBD1 matching 7 bases. Germline V gene data show CDR1 as SNHLY and CDR2 as FYNNEI. The CDR3 has 17 amino acids. With 7 bases clipped from V and 0 bases from J, the junction kept 11 bases outside the gene matches. The CDR3, as DNA: TGTGCCAGCAACACCGGGACCGACAGGGCGAACACCGGGGAGCTGTTTTTT. This codes for CASNTGTDRANTGELFF.

This rearrangement joins TRBV12-5 to TRBJ2-1; 9 nucleotides agree with TRBD2. The CDR3 runs 17 residues. Germline CDR1 and CDR2: LGHNT and FRNRAP. V gave up 2 bases and J gave up 1 base; unmatched junction bases: 6. The CDR3 DNA is TGTGCTAGTGGTTTGTCCCCAGCGGGAGGATCCTACAATGAGCAGTTCTTC. Protein product: CASGLSPAGGSYNEQFF.

The CDR3 loop reads CATSDSTDTQYF. Here the CDR3 DNA reads TGTGCCACCAGTGATTCGACAGATACGCAGTATTTT. This chain connects TRBV24-1 to TRBJ2-3; no clear D gene. V lost 2 bases and J lost 3, with 2 bases in between. This CDR3 is 12 amino acids long. The germline V gene encodes CDR1 KGHDR and CDR2 SFDVKD.